The table lists the clone carrying this T cell receptor beta chain with a few counts. Its antigen remains unidentified. The sample belongs to a study of T-cell reconstitution after alpha-beta-depleted transplantation in children. Findings of the study overall: At the one-year point after transplant, T-cell counts and TCRbeta diversity were found to come mostly from T cells that had been newly produced. Reported findings indicate that, about two months after transplant, alpha-beta T cells came from several hundred expanded clones, which were derived from non-depleted graft cells. Diversity of TCRbeta at day 60 was high in some patients, arising from surviving recipient T cells and thymic progenitors.

Preparation of the TCRbeta library was carried out with unique molecular identifiers. Each CDR3 protein is one row after TCRdb ran MiXCR on the PCR reads. The sample comprises fewer than 350,000 distinct CDR3 sequences, 6% to 10% of which are singletons, and 8.5% to 9.5% rests with the top ten. The CDR3 runs to 15 residues. Trimming removed 5 bases from V and 5 bases from J; junction bases left unmatched: 10. Germline V lookup: CDR1 SGHRS, CDR2 YFSETQ. J is TRBJ1-1 and V is TRBV5-1; 9 nucleotides agree with TRBD1. The receptor was derived from a female patient aged 2 to 10 who had a stem cell transplant for Fanconi anemia, so the T cells may come from the graft donor. The starting material was peripheral blood, obtained 360 days after TCRalphabeta/CD19-depleted stem cell transplant. In DNA form, the CDR3 reads TGCGCCAGCAGTTCACGGACAGGGGAGGGGACTGAAGCTTTCTTT. Translation: CASSSRTGEGTEAFF. Complete variable domain (other parts from reference TRBV5-1 and TRBJ1-1): KAGVTQTPRYLIKTRGQQVTLSCSPISGHRSVSWYQQTPGQGLQFLFEYFSETQRNKGNFPGRFSGRQFSNSRSEMNVSTLELGDSALYLCASSSRTGEGTEAFFGQGTRLTVV.